This TCR beta chain was observed in a study of blood T cell repertoires in COVID-19. About the research overall: Both acute and convalescent COVID-19 samples were obtained from the United States, Italy and Spain.

Source study methods: Amplified reference gene primers provided the basis for estimating nucleated cell counts. TCRdb keeps only in-frame clones here, not all; method: immunoSEQ multiplex PCR. V, J and clone size derive from that table, while D and trimming were established from the DNA sequence. The sample consists of more than 80,000 clones, more than 70% of them appearing once. This clone was found once. The CDR3 totals 14 residues. CDR1 is SGHAT, CDR2 FQNNGV, per germline. V dropped 4 bases and J dropped 4; count of bases not matched to a gene: 1. This TCR came from a man aged 45 to 65 with active COVID-19. The sequencing input was peripheral blood. The V gene is TRBV11-2, the J gene TRBJ2-7; 13 positions match TRBD2. The CDR3, as DNA: TGTGCCAGCAGCTCACTAGCGGGGGGGTACGAGCAGTACTTC. This translates into CASSSLAGGYEQYF.